Below, 30 T cell receptor beta chains from the same sample are listed, as sequenced in a study of spatial heterogeneity in lung cancer. Documented time point: sample taken at primary tumor resection. Antigens of these TCRs are unknown. Overall study findings and caveats: Intratumoral expanded alpha and beta TCR counts were found to track tumor mutation counts.

TCRdb processed the 5' RACE reads anew with MiXCR; each CDR3 protein has one entry. The repertoire holds about 14,000 distinct CDR3 sequences, about 4.8% seen once, with about 18% in the top ten. The source was lung tumor tissue, collected at surgery. These receptors originate from a female donor with early-stage non-small cell lung cancer.

This clonotype was counted ten times or more. In a library made to pick up alpha chains, this beta chain is a stray read with a size that means little. V and J are TRBV4-1 and TRBJ2-7; 10 positions match TRBD1. V shed 2 bases and J 3 bases; nucleotides not matched to a gene: 13. Germline V gene sequence: CDR1 MGHRA, CDR2 YSYEKL. This CDR3 region has 18 residues. The chain's CDR3 is CASSQKLLVGQGGYEQYF. CDR3 nucleotide sequence: TGCGCCAGCAGCCAAAAACTCCTTGTTGGACAGGGGGGCTACGAGCAGTACTTC.

This clonotype was seen ten or more times. This beta chain is a stray sequence in a library constructed for alpha chains; its clone size is not meaningful. V gene TRBV15 combines with J gene TRBJ1-2; perhaps TRBD1 as D (6 bases). Germline V gene data show CDR1 as LNHNV and CDR2 as YYDKDF (reference sequence). This CDR3 is 15 amino acids long. Trimming removed 5 bases from V and 2 bases from J, with 15 bases in between. CDR3 region: CATSGRQVDNYGYTF. Written as DNA, the CDR3 is TGTGCCACCAGCGGAAGACAGGTCGACAACTATGGCTACACCTTC.

Ten or more counts support this clonotype. This beta chain slipped into a library made for alpha chains as a stray read, so its size is not meaningful. The chain couples TRBV12-5 to TRBJ1-1; 7 bases match TRBD1. This CDR3 comprises 13 residues. V lost 7 bases to trimming and J lost 4 bases; unmatched junction nucleotides: 6. Germline-derived CDR1 and CDR2 are LGHNT and FRNRAP. CDR3 coding DNA: TGTGCTAGTGCCCTGACAGGGCGCACTGAAGCTTTCTTT. This gives the protein CASALTGRTEAFF. The complete variable domain, with remaining parts taken from reference TRBV12-5 and TRBJ1-1, reads DARVTQTPRHKVTEMGQEVTMRCQPILGHNTVFWYRQTMMQGLELLAYFRNRAPLDDSGMPKDRFSAEMPDATLATLKIQPSEPRDSAVYFCASALTGRTEAFFGQGTRLTVV.

There are many counts of this clonotype. This beta chain came through as a stray read in a library set up for alpha chains, and its size says little. The rearrangement uses TRBV6-5 and TRBJ2-7, with 8 bases identical to TRBD1. Germline CDR1 and CDR2: MNHEY and SVGAGI. The CDR3 runs to 14 residues. J lost 5 bases, V lost 2 bases, and 5 bases had no gene match. CDR3 nucleotide sequence: TGTGCCAGCAGTTACGCCCGACAGGGGCACGAGCAGTACTTC. As protein: CASSYARQGHEQYF.

Points on this clonotype: This beta chain came through as a stray read in a library set up for alpha chains, and its size says little. The chain carries TRBV11-2 and TRBJ1-1; D is undetermined. CDR1 and CDR2 from the germline V gene are SGHAT and FQNNGV. V was trimmed by 1 base and J by 4 bases, leaving 13 bases between them. The CDR3 consists of 15 residues. The CDR3 bases are TGTGCCAGCAGCTTAGCCAGAACATGGGGCACTGAAGCTTTCTTT. Residues: CASSLARTWGTEAFF.

A word on this clonotype: A library made for alpha chains picked up this beta chain off target, so its size means little. DNA for the CDR3: TGTGCCAGCAGCTTCAATAGGGGGGCCTACGAGCAGTACTTC. This translates into CASSFNRGAYEQYF. The rearrangement joins TRBV7-2 to TRBJ2-7, with D perhaps given as TRBD1 or TRBD2 (6 bases each). The germline V gene encodes CDR1 SGHTA and CDR2 FQGNSA. This CDR3 comprises 14 residues. Deletions cut 3 bases from V and 2 bases from J, with 11 bases between.

The sample holds many counts of this clonotype. This beta chain is an unintended read in a library built for alpha chains; its size means little. This chain links TRBV21-1 with TRBJ2-7; the table's D gene call, TRBD2, was not cross checked with the DNA. TRBV21-1 is marked as a pseudogene. CDR3 length: 16 amino acids. The CDR3 DNA reads as TGTGCCAGCAGCCCTAAGGGGTCGACTAGCGGGGGCTGGCAGTACTTC. Protein sequence: CASSPKGSTSGGWQYF.

For this clonotype: Since the library was made to target alpha chains, this beta chain is a stray read and its abundance is not meaningful. This chain connects TRBV19 to TRBJ2-5, with 12 positions matching TRBD1. CDR1 LNHDA and CDR2 SQIVND come from the germline V gene (reference sequence). This CDR3 comprises 18 residues. The trim removed 2 bases at V and 2 bases at J, leaving 9 bases unmatched. The CDR3 nucleotides read TGTGCCAGTAGTATAACCGGGACAGGGGGCGCAGGACAAGAGACCCAGTACTTC. Protein: CASSITGTGGAGQETQYF. Supplemented by reference TRBV19 and TRBJ2-5, the full variable domain reads DGGITQSPKYLFRKEGQNVTLSCEQNLNHDAMYWYRQDPGQGLRLIYYSQIVNDFQKGDIAEGYSVSREKKESFPLTVTSAQKNPTAFYLCASSITGTGGAGQETQYFGPGTRLLVL.

This clonotype was counted at least ten times. Because this beta chain is a stray read in a library intended to capture alpha chains, its abundance should not be given much weight. The chain couples TRBV2 to TRBJ2-5, with D perhaps matching TRBD1 (6 bases). Per the germline V gene, CDR1 is SNHLY and CDR2 is FYNNEI. V dropped 9 bases and J dropped 4 bases, with 12 bases sitting between them. CDR3 size: 12 residues. CDR3 nucleotide sequence: TGTGCCAGTAAAATCAGGGGAGAGACCCAGTACTTC. This gives the protein CASKIRGETQYF.

This clonotype has at least ten counts. This beta chain is an unintended read in a library built for alpha chains; its size means little. This chain connects TRBV6-5 to TRBJ2-2; TRBD1 matches 8 bases. Germline CDR1 and CDR2: MNHEY and SVGAGI. This CDR3 contains 15 residues. Trimming cost V 6 bases and J 5 bases; bases outside gene matches: 8. CDR3 bases: TGTGCCAGCAGATTTGGGACAGGCGAGACCGGGGAGCTGTTTTTT. Its translation: CASRFGTGETGELFF.

In its sample, this clonotype was seen many times. This beta chain slipped into a library made for alpha chains as a stray read, so its size is not meaningful. The gene calls are TRBV3-1 and TRBJ2-2; TRBD2 matches 16 bases. The ends lost 3 bases at V and 4 bases at J; junction bases unmatched: 5. Germline V lookup: CDR1 LGHDT, CDR2 YNNKEL (reference sequence). This CDR3 spans 18 amino acids. The CDR3 DNA follows: TGTGCCAGCAGCCAGGGACTAGCGGGGGGGCCGGGCACCGGGGAGCTGTTTTTT. Translated: CASSQGLAGGPGTGELFF. The entire variable domain, with the rest obtained from reference TRBV3-1 and TRBJ2-2, is as follows: DTAVSQTPKYLVTQMGNDKSIKCEQNLGHDTMYWYKQDSKKFLKIMFSYNNKELIINETVPNRFSPKSPDKAHLNLHINSLELGDSAVYFCASSQGLAGGPGTGELFFGEGSRLTVL.

This clonotype was observed many times. A library made for alpha chains picked up this beta chain off target, so its size means little. The chain carries TRBV4-1 and TRBJ2-1; tentatively, D is TRBD1 (6 bases). The CDR3 loop spans 18 amino acids. Trimming stripped 0 bases from V and 3 bases from J, with 18 bases between. Germline V CDR1 and CDR2: MGHRA, YSYEKL. The CDR3 loop is CASSQEGSGTPLYNEQFF. As DNA, the CDR3 is TGCGCCAGCAGCCAAGAAGGTTCCGGGACACCTCTCTACAATGAGCAGTTCTTC.

The sample holds many counts of this clonotype. This beta chain appears as a stray read in a library generated for alpha chains; its size is not informative. This rearrangement joins TRBV5-1 to TRBJ1-5; D is uncertain. Germline V gene sequence: CDR1 SGHRS, CDR2 YFSETQ. V was trimmed by 8 bases and J by 6 bases, leaving 9 bases between them. The CDR3 is 11 amino acids. CDR3 sequence (DNA): TGCGCCAGTGACAAGGGTCAGCCCCAGCATTTT. It specifies CASDKGQPQHF.

With respect to this clonotype: Little can be read into the size of this beta chain, an off-target read in a library designed for alpha chains. The V and J genes are TRBV6-6 and TRBJ1-6; D is undetermined. Germline V gene lookup returns CDR1 MNHNY and CDR2 SVGAGI (reference sequence). Trimming cost V 3 bases and J 8 bases, with 14 bases left between them. The length of the CDR3 is 15 residues. This chain's CDR3 is CASSYRLRVYSPLHF. Written as DNA, the CDR3 is TGTGCCAGCAGTTATCGGTTGCGAGTATATTCACCCCTCCACTTT.

This clonotype was recorded many times. This beta chain was picked up by a library intended for alpha chains and is off target, so its count carries little meaning. The V gene is TRBV15, the J gene TRBJ2-7; 8 bases fit TRBD1. Unmatched junction bases numbered 7, after V lost 4 bases and J lost 5 bases. CDR1 is LNHNV and CDR2 is YYDKDF in the germline V gene (reference sequence). The CDR3 has 14 amino acids. The CDR3 nucleotides are TGTGCCACCAGCACTGGACAGGGAAGGCACGAGCAGTACTTC. It yields the protein CATSTGQGRHEQYF.

The sample holds many counts of this clonotype. The library was built for alpha chains, so this beta chain is an off-target read and its size means little. V usage is TRBV27 and J usage is TRBJ2-3; D is unresolved. CDR3 length equals 13 residues. Deletions cut 5 bases from V and 1 base from J, with 7 bases between. Per the germline V gene, CDR1 is MNHEY and CDR2 is SMNVEV (reference sequence). CDR3 nucleotides: TGTGCCAGCAGTCGCCAGGGCACAGATACGCAGTATTTT. This translates into CASSRQGTDTQYF.

Note on this clonotype: Given the absence of the conserved phenylalanine or tryptophan at the CDR3 end, a read error is likely. The limits of the CDR3 on the DNA are not certain, so only TCRdb's listed CDR3 is given. The size of this beta chain means little, since it is a stray read in a library made for alpha chains. This chain's CDR3 is CASSPGRGAAGGL. The chain recombines TRBV2 with TRBJ2-5; TRBD2 was called by the table and not checked on the DNA. The length of the CDR3 is 13 amino acids, counting both ends. Germline CDR1 is SNHLY and CDR2 is FYNNEI.

This clonotype was detected many times. For a library built for alpha chains, this beta chain is a stray read; little rests on its size. The chain recombines TRBV12-3 or TRBV12-4 with TRBJ1-1; D unresolved. The CDR3 is 11 residues long. V lost 3 bases and J 5 bases, leaving 4 bases between the germline ends. The CDR3 DNA sequence: TGTGCCAGCAGTTTTATTACTGAAGCTTTCTTT. This encodes CASSFITEAFF.

This clonotype was seen at least ten times. A library prepared for alpha chains yielded this beta chain as an off-target read; its size is of little meaning. The V call is TRBV4-3, the J call TRBJ2-3; 12 bases line up with TRBD2. Germline V CDR1 and CDR2: LGHNA, YSLEER. V shed 1 base and J 2 bases; nucleotides not matched to a gene: 1. This CDR3 contains 16 residues. CDR3: CASSQGLAGATDTQYF. The CDR3 DNA sequence: TGCGCCAGCAGCCAAGGACTAGCGGGGGCCACAGATACGCAGTATTTT.

Ten or more counts support this clonotype. In a library made to pick up alpha chains, this beta chain is a stray read with a size that means little. The genes are TRBV7-2 and TRBJ2-3; D call uncertain. This CDR3 region has 13 residues. Trimming pared 5 bases from V and 5 bases from J, leaving 11 bases between. Germline CDR1 is SGHTA and CDR2 is FQGNSA. The CDR3 bases are TGTGCCAGCAGCCGCTCGTTTCGAGATACGCAGTATTTT. Residues: CASSRSFRDTQYF. The full variable domain, in which reference TRBV7-2 and TRBJ2-3 provide the parts outside the CDR3, is GAGVSQSPSNKVTEKGKDVELRCDPISGHTALYWYRQSLGQGLEFLIYFQGNSAPDKSGLPSDRFSAERTGGSVSTLTIQRTQQEDSAVYLCASSRSFRDTQYFGPGTRLTVL.

By sample fraction, this clonotype is medium-sized (0.01 to 0.1%). This beta chain represents an off-target read in a library built for alpha chains; its size is of limited meaning. The chain is built from TRBV6-5 and TRBJ2-2; 7 nucleotides match TRBD1. Trimming removed 4 bases from V and 10 bases from J; junction bases left unmatched: 9. Germline values: CDR1 MNHEY, CDR2 SVGAGI. CDR3 length equals 14 residues. The CDR3 region has the DNA TGTGCCAGCAGTTTCTCGACAGGGTTAGCGGAGCTGTTTTTT. This sequence encodes CASSFSTGLAELFF.

This clonotype was seen a handful of times. This beta chain lies outside the target of a library built for alpha chains; its clone size means little. The V gene is TRBV4-1, the J gene TRBJ1-5; no clear D gene. Germline values: CDR1 MGHRA, CDR2 YSYEKL. This CDR3 is 14 amino acids long. V was trimmed by 0 bases and J by 6 bases, leaving 9 bases between them. The CDR3 loop is CASSQEGLFQPQHF. The CDR3 region has the DNA TGCGCCAGCAGCCAAGAAGGGTTATTTCAGCCCCAGCATTTT.

This clonotype has only one observation. Since the library was made to target alpha chains, this beta chain is a stray read and its abundance is not meaningful. The gene calls are TRBV7-8 and TRBJ1-6; no reliable D call. This CDR3 is built from 13 residues. Germline V lookup: CDR1 SGHVS, CDR2 FQNEAQ. The ends were cut back, 1 base at V and 8 bases at J, with 6 bases in the middle. The CDR3, as DNA: TGTGCCAGCAGCTTAGTCGTGGATTCACCCCTCCACTTT. Translated, it gives CASSLVVDSPLHF.

The table lists this clonotype with many counts. This beta chain turned up in a library designed for alpha chains; as an off-target read, its abundance says little. The chain couples TRBV6-5 to TRBJ1-2, with D possibly TRBD1 on 5 matching bases. The CDR3 has 16 amino acids. Per germline, CDR1 MNHEY and CDR2 SVGAGI. Trimming removed 6 bases at V and 7 bases at J, with 24 bases between. The CDR3 is CASSPGMNGGLTGYTF. The DNA for the CDR3 is TGTGCCAGCAGCCCTGGGATGAACGGGGGACTAACTGGCTACACCTTC.

This clonotype counts as medium-sized. This beta chain came through as a stray read in a library set up for alpha chains, and its size says little. The chain employs TRBV29-1 and TRBJ2-5; TRBD2 might be the D (6 bases). From germline, CDR1 is SQVTM and CDR2 ANQGSEA. Between the trimmed V and J ends, which lost 7 bases and 4 bases, there was a span of 19 bases. The CDR3 runs to 14 residues. The DNA for the CDR3 is TGCAGCGGGTCGACGTCTAGCGTTCGAGAGACCCAGTACTTC. As protein: CSGSTSSVRETQYF.

Relative to its sample, this clonotype is medium-sized. This beta chain represents an off-target read in a library built for alpha chains; its size is of limited meaning. The V gene is TRBV30, the J gene TRBJ2-5, with a weak D call TRBD2 (6 bases). Trimming took 0 bases from V and 2 from J, leaving 16 bases between them. The CDR3 length is 16 residues. The germline CDR1 and CDR2 sequences are GTSNPN and SVGIG (reference sequence). Written as DNA, the CDR3 is TGTGCCTGGAGTGTACTCAAGCGGGTCCGGCAAGAGACCCAGTACTTC. It is translated as CAWSVLKRVRQETQYF.

This clonotype was observed many times. A library prepared for alpha chains yielded this beta chain as an off-target read; its size is of little meaning. CDR3: CASSQDGRVGEQYF. The CDR3 DNA sequence: TGTGCCAGCAGCCAAGATGGCAGGGTGGGTGAGCAGTACTTC. This sequence joins TRBV3-1 and TRBJ2-7, with TRBD1 as a possible D gene (5 bases). In germline, CDR1 is LGHDT, CDR2 YNNKEL (reference sequence). CDR3 length: 14 residues. V was shortened by 0 bases and J by 7 bases, with 13 bases between the two germline ends.

This clonotype was seen only a few times. This beta chain represents an off-target read in a library built for alpha chains; its size is of limited meaning. The CDR3 bases are TGTGCCAGCAGCTCTCAGACAGGGGTTGCCTACGAGCAGTACTTC. Its translation: CASSSQTGVAYEQYF. The J gene is TRBJ2-7, the V gene TRBV27, with 8 bases aligning to TRBD1. This CDR3 is built from 15 residues. Per germline, CDR1 MNHEY and CDR2 SMNVEV (reference sequence). The V and J ends lost 6 bases and 2 bases, in that order; junction bases with no gene match: 9.

This clonotype appeared many times. This beta chain represents an off-target read in a library built for alpha chains; its size is of limited meaning. The gene calls are TRBV7-9 and TRBJ1-1; D gene ambiguous. CDR3 length: 19 residues. V shed 1 base and J shed 4 bases, with 25 bases lying between them. CDR1 SEHNR and CDR2 FQNEAQ come from the germline V gene (reference sequence). This CDR3 reads CASSLDTSALSPVGTEAFF. In DNA form, the CDR3 reads TGTGCCAGCAGCTTAGATACGTCCGCACTTAGCCCCGTTGGCACTGAAGCTTTCTTT.

With respect to this clonotype: This beta chain turned up in a library designed for alpha chains; as an off-target read, its abundance says little. V gene TRBV7-2 combines with J gene TRBJ2-7, with 9 bases lining up with TRBD2. The germline V gene encodes CDR1 SGHTA and CDR2 FQGNSA. V was pared by 4 bases and J by 3 bases, with 7 bases of the junction left unmatched. The CDR3 contains 15 residues. CDR3 nucleotide sequence: TGTGCCAGCAGCTCCCAGCGGGGGGTCTACTACGAGCAGTACTTC. Amino acids: CASSSQRGVYYEQYF.